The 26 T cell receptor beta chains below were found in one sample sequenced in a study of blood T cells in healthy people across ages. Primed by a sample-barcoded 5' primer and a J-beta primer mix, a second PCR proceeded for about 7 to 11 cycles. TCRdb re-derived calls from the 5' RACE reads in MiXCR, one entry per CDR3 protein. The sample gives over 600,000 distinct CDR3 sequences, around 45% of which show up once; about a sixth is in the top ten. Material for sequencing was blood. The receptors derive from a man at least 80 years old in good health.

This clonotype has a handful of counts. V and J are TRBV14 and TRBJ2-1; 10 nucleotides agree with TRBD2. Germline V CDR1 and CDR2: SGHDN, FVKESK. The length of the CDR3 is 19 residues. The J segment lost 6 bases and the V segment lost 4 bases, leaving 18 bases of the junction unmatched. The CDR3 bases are TGTGCCAGCAGCCTCTTAAGGACTAGCGGTCCAAACTACAGCAATGAGCAGTTCTTC. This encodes CASSLLRTSGPNYSNEQFF.

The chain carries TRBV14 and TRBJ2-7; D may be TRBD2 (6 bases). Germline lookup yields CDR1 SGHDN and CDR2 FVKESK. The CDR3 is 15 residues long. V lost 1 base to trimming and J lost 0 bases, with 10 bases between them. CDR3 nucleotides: TGTGCCAGCAGCCAAGGGGAGGATAGCTCCTACGAGCAGTACTTC. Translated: CASSQGEDSSYEQYF.

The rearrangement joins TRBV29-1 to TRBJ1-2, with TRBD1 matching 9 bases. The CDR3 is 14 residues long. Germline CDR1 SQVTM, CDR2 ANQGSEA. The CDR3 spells CSTTVTGGNYGYTF. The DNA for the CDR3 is TGCAGTACAACCGTCACAGGGGGCAACTATGGCTACACCTTC.

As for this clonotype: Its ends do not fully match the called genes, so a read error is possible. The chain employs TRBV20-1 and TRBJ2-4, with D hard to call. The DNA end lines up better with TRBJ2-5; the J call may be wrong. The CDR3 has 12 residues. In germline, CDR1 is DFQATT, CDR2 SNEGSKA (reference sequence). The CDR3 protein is CSATSVGETQYF. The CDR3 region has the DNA TGCAGCGCTACCAGCGTGGGGGAGACCCAGTACTTC.

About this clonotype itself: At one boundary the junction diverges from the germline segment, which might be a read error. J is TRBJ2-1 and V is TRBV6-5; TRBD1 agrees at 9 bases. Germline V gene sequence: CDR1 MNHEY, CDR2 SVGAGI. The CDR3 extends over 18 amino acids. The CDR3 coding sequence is TGCGCCAGCAGTTACCTCATCTACCGGGACAGGGTATACAATGAGCAGTTCTTC. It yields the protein CASSYLIYRDRVYNEQFF.

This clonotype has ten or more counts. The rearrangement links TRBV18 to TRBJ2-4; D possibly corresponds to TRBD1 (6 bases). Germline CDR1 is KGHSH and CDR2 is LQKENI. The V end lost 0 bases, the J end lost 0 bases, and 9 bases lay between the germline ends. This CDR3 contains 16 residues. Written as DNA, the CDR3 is TGTGCCAGCTCACCACCGGGACACCTAGCCAAAAACATTCAGTACTTC. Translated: CASSPPGHLAKNIQYF.

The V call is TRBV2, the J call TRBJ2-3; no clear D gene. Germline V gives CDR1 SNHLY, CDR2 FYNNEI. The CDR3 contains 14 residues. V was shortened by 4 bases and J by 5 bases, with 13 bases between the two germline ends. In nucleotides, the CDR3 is TGTGCCAGCAGTGTTAGCCTAGTCGTAGATACGCAGTATTTT. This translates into CASSVSLVVDTQYF.

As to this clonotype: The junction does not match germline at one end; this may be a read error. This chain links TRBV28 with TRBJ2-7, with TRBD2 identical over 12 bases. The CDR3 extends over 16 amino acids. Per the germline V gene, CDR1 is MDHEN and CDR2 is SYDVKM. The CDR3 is CDSSDIGLAGPYEQYF. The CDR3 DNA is TGTGACAGCAGTGACATTGGACTAGCGGGGCCCTACGAGCAGTACTTC.

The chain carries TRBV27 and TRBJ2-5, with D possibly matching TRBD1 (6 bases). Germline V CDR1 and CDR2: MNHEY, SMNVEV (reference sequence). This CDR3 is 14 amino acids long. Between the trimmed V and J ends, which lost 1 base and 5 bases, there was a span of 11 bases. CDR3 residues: CASSLYGGRETQYF. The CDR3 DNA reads TGTGCCAGCAGTTTATATGGGGGCAGGGAGACCCAGTACTTC.

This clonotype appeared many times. The CDR3 loop reads CASSRGPFQETQYF. As DNA, the CDR3 is TGTGCCAGCAGCCGGGGACCGTTCCAAGAGACCCAGTACTTC. The V and J genes are TRBV6-2 or TRBV6-3 and TRBJ2-5, with D tentatively TRBD1 or TRBD2 (5 bases each). Germline V lookup: CDR1 MNHEY, CDR2 SVGEGT. V was clipped by 6 bases and J by 1 base, with 12 bases between them. The CDR3 has 14 amino acids.

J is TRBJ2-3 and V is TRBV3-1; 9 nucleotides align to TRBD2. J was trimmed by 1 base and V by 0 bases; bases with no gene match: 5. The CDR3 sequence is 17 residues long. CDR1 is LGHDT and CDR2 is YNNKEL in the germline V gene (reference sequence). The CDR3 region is CASSQDWREGGTDTQYF. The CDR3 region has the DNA TGTGCCAGCAGCCAAGATTGGCGGGAGGGGGGCACAGATACGCAGTATTTT.

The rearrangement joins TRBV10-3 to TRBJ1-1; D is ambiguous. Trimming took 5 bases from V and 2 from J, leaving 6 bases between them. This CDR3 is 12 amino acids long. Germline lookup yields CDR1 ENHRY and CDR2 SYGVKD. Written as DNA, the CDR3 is TGTGCCATCAGTAGAGCAAACACTGAAGCTTTCTTT. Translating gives CAISRANTEAFF.

CDR3 region: CASRGRAPGDTQYF. The CDR3, as DNA: TGTGCCAGCAGGGGACGAGCCCCCGGGGATACGCAGTATTTT. The chain carries TRBV7-9 and TRBJ2-3; D may correspond to TRBD1 or TRBD2 (5 bases each). The CDR3 is 14 amino acids. Trimming removed 6 bases at V and 6 bases at J, with 16 bases between. Germline V gene data show CDR1 as SEHNR and CDR2 as FQNEAQ (reference sequence).

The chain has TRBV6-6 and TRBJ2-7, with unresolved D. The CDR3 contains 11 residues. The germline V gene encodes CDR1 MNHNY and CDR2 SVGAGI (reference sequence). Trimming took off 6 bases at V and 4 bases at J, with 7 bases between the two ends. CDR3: CASRLGYEQYF. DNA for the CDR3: TGTGCCAGCAGGCTAGGGTACGAGCAGTACTTC.

The CDR3: CASNFQNTEAFF. The DNA of the CDR3 is TGTGCCAGCAATTTCCAGAACACTGAAGCTTTCTTT. The chain carries TRBV6-6 and TRBJ1-1; D gene uncertain. Germline CDR1 and CDR2: MNHNY and SVGAGI (reference sequence). This CDR3 is 12 amino acids long. Trimming removed 7 bases from V and 1 base from J, with 7 bases in between.

The CDR3 DNA sequence: TGTGCCAGCACCCATGGGGGCTACCAAGAGACCCAGTACTTC. Protein sequence: CASTHGGYQETQYF. This rearrangement joins TRBV7-2 to TRBJ2-5; the D gene is possibly TRBD1 (6 bases). Germline-derived CDR1 and CDR2 are SGHTA and FQGNSA. This CDR3 region has 14 residues. V was cut by 7 bases and J by 0 bases, with 12 bases left in between. Supplemented by reference TRBV7-2 and TRBJ2-5, the full variable domain reads GAGVSQSPSNKVTEKGKDVELRCDPISGHTALYWYRQSLGQGLEFLIYFQGNSAPDKSGLPSDRFSAERTGGSVSTLTIQRTQQEDSAVYLCASTHGGYQETQYFGPGTRLLVL.

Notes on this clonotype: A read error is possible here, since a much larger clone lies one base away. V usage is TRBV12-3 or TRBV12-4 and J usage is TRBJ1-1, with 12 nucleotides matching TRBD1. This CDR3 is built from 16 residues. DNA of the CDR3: TGTGACAGCACCCCGGGGGGACAGGGGGCGAACACTGAAGCTTTCTTT. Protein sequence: CDSTPGGQGANTEAFF.

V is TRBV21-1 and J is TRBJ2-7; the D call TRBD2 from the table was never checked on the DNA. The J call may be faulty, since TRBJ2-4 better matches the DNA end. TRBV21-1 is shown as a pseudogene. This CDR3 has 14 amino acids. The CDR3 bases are TGTGCCAGCAGCACCCTCCCCCAGAAAAACATTCAGTACTTC. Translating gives CASSTLPQKNIQYF.

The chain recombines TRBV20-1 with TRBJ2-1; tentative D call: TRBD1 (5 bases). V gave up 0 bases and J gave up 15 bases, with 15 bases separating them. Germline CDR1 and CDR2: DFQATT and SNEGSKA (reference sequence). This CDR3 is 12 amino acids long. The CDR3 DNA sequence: TGCAGTGCTAGAGAAGTAGGGGTTGTGTCGTTCTTC. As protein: CSAREVGVVSFF.

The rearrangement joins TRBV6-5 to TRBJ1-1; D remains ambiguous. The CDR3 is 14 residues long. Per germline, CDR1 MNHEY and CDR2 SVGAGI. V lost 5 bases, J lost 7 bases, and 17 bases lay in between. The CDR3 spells CASSPGRTAHEAFF. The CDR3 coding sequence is TGTGCCAGCAGTCCGGGCAGAACCGCTCATGAAGCTTTCTTT.

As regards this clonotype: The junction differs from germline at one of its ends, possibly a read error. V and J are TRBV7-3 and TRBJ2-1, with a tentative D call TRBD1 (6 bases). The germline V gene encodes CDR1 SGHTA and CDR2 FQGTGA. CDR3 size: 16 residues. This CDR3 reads CASSFYSGVSYKEQFF. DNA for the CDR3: TGTGCCAGCAGCTTTTATTCAGGGGTGTCCTACAAGGAGCAGTTCTTC.

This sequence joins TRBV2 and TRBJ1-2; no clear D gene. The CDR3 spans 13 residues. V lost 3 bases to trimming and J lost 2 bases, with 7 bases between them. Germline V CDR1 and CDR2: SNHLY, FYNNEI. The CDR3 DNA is TGTGCCAGCAGTGAGAACGGGAACTATGGCTACACCTTC. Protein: CASSENGNYGYTF.

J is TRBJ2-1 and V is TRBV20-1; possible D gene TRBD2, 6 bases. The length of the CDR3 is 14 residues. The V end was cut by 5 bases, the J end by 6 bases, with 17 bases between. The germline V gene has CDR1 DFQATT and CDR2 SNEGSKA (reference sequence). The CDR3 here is CSALPPGAGNEQFF. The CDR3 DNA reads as TGCAGTGCTTTACCCCCGGGAGCTGGCAATGAGCAGTTCTTC.

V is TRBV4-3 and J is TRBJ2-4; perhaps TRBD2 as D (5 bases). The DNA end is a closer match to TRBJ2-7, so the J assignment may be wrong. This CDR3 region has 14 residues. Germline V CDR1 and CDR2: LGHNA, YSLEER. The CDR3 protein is CASSRRTDAYEQYF. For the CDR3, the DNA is TGCGCCAGCAGCCGCCGGACTGACGCCTACGAGCAGTACTTC.

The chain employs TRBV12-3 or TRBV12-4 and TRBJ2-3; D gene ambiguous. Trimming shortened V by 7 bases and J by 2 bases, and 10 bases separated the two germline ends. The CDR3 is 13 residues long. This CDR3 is CASKKLITDTQYF. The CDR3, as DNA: TGTGCCAGCAAAAAACTAATCACAGATACGCAGTATTTT.

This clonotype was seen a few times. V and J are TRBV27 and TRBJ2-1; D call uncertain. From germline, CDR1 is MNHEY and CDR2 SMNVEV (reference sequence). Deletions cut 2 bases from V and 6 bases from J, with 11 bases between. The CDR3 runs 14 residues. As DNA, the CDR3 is TGTGCCAGCAGTTTAATGTCCGCAGCCAATGAGCAGTTCTTC. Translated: CASSLMSAANEQFF.